This TCR beta chain originates from a study of blood T cells in healthy people across ages. Comments on this clonotype: Its antigen remains unidentified.

The donors, healthy Caucasians from Russia, were aged 6 to 90. With each sample, at least 5.5 micrograms of total RNA were extracted. The use of a sample-barcoded 5' primer and a J-beta primer mix characterized a second PCR of 7 to 11 cycles. Via MiXCR, TCRdb re-called the 5' RACE reads, giving one row per CDR3 protein. The repertoire holds roughly 2 million distinct CDR3 sequences, with 40% to 55% as singletons. CDR3 length equals 17 residues. Germline-derived CDR1 and CDR2 are MRHNA and SNTAGT. V was clipped by 5 bases and J by 8 bases, with 25 bases between them. General observations from the study: The study found TCR beta diversity correlated strongly with naive T cell percentage.

The rearrangement joins TRBV6-4 to TRBJ2-1; unclear D gene. What was sequenced was blood. The TCR was taken from a woman aged 40-49 years in good health. The CDR3 region is CASSRIQDLLNLDEQFF. In DNA, the CDR3 is TGTGCCAGCAGTCGGATTCAAGACCTTCTAAACTTGGATGAGCAGTTCTTC.